Listed below are T cell receptor beta chains from one sample, sequenced in a study of blood T cells in healthy people across ages. TCRdb re-called the 5' RACE reads through MiXCR, storing one row per CDR3 protein. The sample shows hundreds of thousands of distinct CDR3 sequences, about 29% of them seen only once. The same data also went into a second study, on T cells of mothers and their children.

Sequencing used blood. These receptors were taken from a boy aged 2 to 9 in good health. The CDR3 runs from the conserved cysteine through the conserved F or W. The D gene is left open where the match is weak. Expanded clones are given a class, and other clones once, few, many or no size at all.

11,.,TRBV6-2/TRBV6-3,.,TRBJ2-1,CASSLGYQQFF,TGTGCCAGCAGCTTGGGCTACCAGCAGTTCTTC
15,few,TRBV12-3/TRBV12-4,TRBD1,TRBJ2-3,CASSWSGGPTDTQYF,TGTGCCAGCAGTTGGTCAGGGGGTCCCACAGATACGCAGTATTTT
19,.,TRBV5-6,.,TRBJ2-7,CASSRRRGLFPKSSYEQYF,TGTGCCAGCAGCCGGAGGAGGGGGCTTTTCCCGAAGAGCTCCTACGAGCAGTACTTC
17,.,TRBV12-3/TRBV12-4,TRBD2,TRBJ2-5,CASSPPRALADQETQYF,TGTGCCAGCAGTCCGCCTAGGGCACTAGCGGACCAAGAGACCCAGTACTTC
13,.,TRBV12-3/TRBV12-4,.,TRBJ2-5,CASSLERRKTQYF,TGTGCCAGCAGTTTAGAGCGTCGGAAGACCCAGTACTTC
15,.,TRBV29-1,TRBD1,TRBJ2-7,CSGRVGQGVIYEQYF,TGCAGCGGCCGGGTGGGACAGGGGGTCATCTACGAGCAGTACTTC
12,few,TRBV9,.,TRBJ2-5,CASSVEVGEQYF,TGTGCCAGCAGCGTAGAGGTTGGTGAGCAGTACTTC
15,.,TRBV25-1,.,TRBJ2-5,CASSDYGRNEETQYF,TGTGCCAGCAGTGATTATGGCAGGAACGAAGAGACCCAGTACTTC
15,few,TRBV11-2,TRBD1,TRBJ1-2,CASWGQGARSYGYTF,TGTGCCAGCTGGGGACAGGGGGCGCGTAGTTATGGCTACACCTTC
15,.,TRBV20-1,TRBD1,TRBJ2-7,CSARDLGTGGHEQYF,TGCAGTGCTAGAGATCTCGGTACAGGGGGACACGAGCAGTACTTC
16,.,TRBV3-1,TRBD2,TRBJ2-1,CASSQVLAGGRNEQFF,TGTGCCAGCAGCCAGGTTCTAGCGGGGGGGCGGAATGAGCAGTTCTTC
14,.,TRBV9,.,TRBJ2-6,CASSVALGANVLTF,TGTGCCAGCAGCGTAGCTTTGGGGGCCAACGTCCTGACTTTC
15,few,TRBV9,TRBD1,TRBJ1-2,CASSVGSGTVTGYTF,TGTGCCAGCAGCGTAGGTTCCGGGACAGTAACCGGCTACACCTTC
13,.,TRBV15,.,TRBJ1-3,CATSRDLGNTIYF,TGTGCCACCAGCAGAGATCTTGGAAACACCATATATTTT
15,few,TRBV7-9,.,TRBJ1-2,CASSPGQLMNYGYTF,TGTGCCAGCAGTCCCGGACAGCTTATGAACTATGGCTACACCTTC
12,.,TRBV10-2,TRBD1,TRBJ1-2,CAAGTGDYGYTF,TGCGCTGCCGGGACAGGAGACTATGGCTACACCTTC
15,few,TRBV6-1,TRBD1,TRBJ1-4,CASSQGTGANEKLFF,TGTGCCAGCAGTCAAGGGACAGGGGCCAATGAAAAACTGTTTTTT
17,many,TRBV29-1,.,TRBJ1-1,CSVEDRWAGAENTEAFF,TGCAGCGTTGAAGATCGGTGGGCGGGTGCGGAGAACACTGAAGCTTTCTTT
18,.,TRBV7-9,TRBD2,TRBJ2-3,CASSSRGGPTPSTDTQYF,TGTGCCAGCAGTTCTCGCGGGGGACCAACGCCTAGCACAGATACGCAGTATTTT
12,few,TRBV5-1,.,TRBJ2-1,CASSLGMNEQFF,TGCGCCAGCAGCTTGGGTATGAATGAGCAGTTCTTC
13,.,TRBV4-1,.,TRBJ2-7,CASSQQLGGEQYF,TGCGCCAGCAGCCAGCAACTGGGAGGTGAGCAGTACTTC
14,.,TRBV29-1,.,TRBJ2-3,CSVEDPRGTDTQYF,TGCAGCGTTGAAGATCCCCGAGGCACAGATACGCAGTATTTT
17,.,TRBV20-1,TRBD2,TRBJ2-1,CSARDELAGHLYNEQFF,TGCAGTGCTAGAGATGAACTAGCGGGTCACCTATACAATGAGCAGTTCTTC
13,.,TRBV30,.,TRBJ1-5,CAWSVRGRQPQHF,TGTGCCTGGAGTGTACGGGGACGTCAGCCCCAGCATTTT
14,few,TRBV7-3,.,TRBJ2-3,CASSLKPRSDTQYF,TGTGCCAGCAGCTTAAAGCCCCGATCCGATACGCAGTATTTT
14,few,TRBV7-9,.,TRBJ2-1,CASSLRDDYNEQFF,TGTGCCAGCAGCTTACGGGACGACTACAATGAGCAGTTCTTC
15,.,TRBV5-1,.,TRBJ2-7,CASSFQRAGMDEQYF,TGCGCCAGCAGCTTTCAACGGGCAGGGATGGACGAGCAGTACTTC
16,.,TRBV20-1,.,TRBJ1-1,CSALAQFGRMNTEAFF,TGCAGTGCCCTGGCTCAGTTCGGACGGATGAACACTGAAGCTTTCTTT
14,.,TRBV24-1,.,TRBJ1-5,CATADGSSGDTQHF,TGTGCCACCGCGGATGGGTCAAGTGGAGATACGCAGCATTTT
14,.,TRBV25-1,TRBD1,TRBJ2-5,CASSARTGMETQYF,TGTGCCAGCAGTGCCAGGACAGGGATGGAGACCCAGTACTTC
15,.,TRBV6-2/TRBV6-3,TRBD2,TRBJ2-1,CTSSSGGGAGNEQFF,TGTACCAGCAGTTCTGGCGGGGGGGCCGGCAATGAGCAGTTCTTC
10,few,TRBV25-1,.,TRBJ2-3,CASKSDTQYF,TGTGCCAGCAAGTCAGATACGCAGTATTTT
14,.,TRBV27,TRBD1,TRBJ2-7,CASSGHPGGWEQYF,TGTGCCAGCAGTGGCCACCCAGGGGGTTGGGAGCAGTACTTC
15,.,TRBV5-1,TRBD1,TRBJ2-7,CASSLSGQSVNEQYF,TGCGCCAGCAGCTTGTCGGGACAGTCAGTCAACGAGCAGTACTTC
16,.,TRBV6-6,.,TRBJ2-2,CASSQGLAGSTGELFF,TGTGCCAGCAGTCAGGGACTCGCGGGTTCCACCGGGGAGCTGTTTTTT
16,.,TRBV4-1,TRBD2,TRBJ2-5,CASSHPGLAGGETQYF,TGCGCCAGCAGCCACCCCGGACTAGCGGGGGGAGAGACCCAGTACTTC
15,few,TRBV7-6,TRBD2,TRBJ2-7,CASSLGTSTRYEQYF,TGTGCCAGCAGCCTTGGGACTAGCACCCGATACGAGCAGTACTTC
16,.,TRBV7-9,TRBD1,TRBJ2-3,CASSSQGQGATDTQYF,TGTGCCAGCAGCTCGCAAGGACAGGGGGCGACAGATACGCAGTATTTT
14,.,TRBV3-1,.,TRBJ1-2,CASSQEPPFYGYTF,TGTGCCAGCAGCCAAGAACCCCCGTTCTATGGCTACACCTTC
12,many,TRBV29-1,.,TRBJ2-5,CSVPTGVETQYF,TGCAGCGTCCCCACTGGTGTGGAGACCCAGTACTTC
14,.,TRBV7-9,TRBD1,TRBJ1-2,CASSPGTGRYGYTF,TGTGCCAGCAGCCCCGGGACAGGGCGCTATGGCTACACCTTC
16,.,TRBV10-1,TRBD2,TRBJ2-5,CASRGWPSGGQETQYF,TGCGCCAGCAGAGGTTGGCCTAGCGGGGGCCAAGAGACCCAGTACTTC
18,.,TRBV7-3,TRBD1,TRBJ1-1,CASSRNGRDRGGSTEAFF,TGTGCCAGCAGCCGAAACGGGCGGGACAGGGGTGGCTCCACTGAAGCTTTCTTT
15,few,TRBV9,TRBD2,TRBJ2-3,CASSASSGRTDTQYF,TGTGCCAGCAGCGCCTCTAGCGGAAGGACAGATACGCAGTATTTT
14,.,TRBV6-1,.,TRBJ2-7,CASSERRQAYEQYF,TGTGCCAGCAGTGAACGTAGACAGGCCTACGAGCAGTACTTC
14,few,TRBV27,TRBD1,TRBJ1-4,CASSPRDRDEKLFF,TGTGCCAGCAGTCCCCGGGACAGGGATGAAAAACTGTTTTTT
14,few,TRBV19,.,TRBJ2-1,CASSIGRGVPEQFF,TGTGCCAGTAGTATAGGGAGGGGGGTCCCTGAGCAGTTCTTC